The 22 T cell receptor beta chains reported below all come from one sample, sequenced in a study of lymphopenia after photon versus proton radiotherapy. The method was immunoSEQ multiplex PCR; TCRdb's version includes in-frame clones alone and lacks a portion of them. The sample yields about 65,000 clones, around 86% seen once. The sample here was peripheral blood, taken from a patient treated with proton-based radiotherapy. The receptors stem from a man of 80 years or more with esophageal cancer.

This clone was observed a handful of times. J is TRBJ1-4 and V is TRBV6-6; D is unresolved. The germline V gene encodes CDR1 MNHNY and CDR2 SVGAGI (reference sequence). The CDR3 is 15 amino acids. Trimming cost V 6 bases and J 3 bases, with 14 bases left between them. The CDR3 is CASSDHWTPNEKLFF. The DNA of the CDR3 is TGTGCCAGCAGCGACCATTGGACTCCTAATGAAAAACTGTTTTTT.

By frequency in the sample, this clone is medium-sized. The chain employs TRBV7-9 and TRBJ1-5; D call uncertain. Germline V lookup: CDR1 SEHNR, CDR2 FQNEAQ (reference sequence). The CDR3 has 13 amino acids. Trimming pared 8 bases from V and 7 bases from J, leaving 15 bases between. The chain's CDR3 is CASSTASEQPQHF. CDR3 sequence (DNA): TGTGCCAGCTCCACGGCGTCAGAGCAGCCCCAGCATTTT. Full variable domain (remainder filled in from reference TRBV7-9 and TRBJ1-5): DTGVSQNPRHKITKRGQNVTFRCDPISEHNRLYWYRQTLGQGPEFLTYFQNEAQLEKSRLLSDRFSAERPKGSFSTLEIQRTEQGDSAMYLCASSTASEQPQHFGDGTRLSIL.

CDR3 in DNA: TGCAGCGGTGGACAGGGAAACACCATATATTTT. Translation gives CSGGQGNTIYF. The chain combines TRBV29-1 with TRBJ1-3; possibly TRBD1 for D (6 bases). Germline CDR1 is SQVTM and CDR2 is ANQGSEA. CDR3 length: 11 amino acids. V shed 7 bases and J shed 4 bases, with 8 bases lying between them.

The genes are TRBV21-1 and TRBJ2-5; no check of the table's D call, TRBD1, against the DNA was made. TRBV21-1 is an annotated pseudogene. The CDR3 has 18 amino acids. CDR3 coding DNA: TGTGCCAGCAGCGTACCGGGACAGGGGGCCCCGAGCCAAGAGACCCAGTACTTC. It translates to CASSVPGQGAPSQETQYF.

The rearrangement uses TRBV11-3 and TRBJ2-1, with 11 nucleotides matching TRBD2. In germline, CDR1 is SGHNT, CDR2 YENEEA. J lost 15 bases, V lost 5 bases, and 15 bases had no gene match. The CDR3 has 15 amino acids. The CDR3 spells CASSLEDSGRAKVFF. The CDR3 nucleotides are TGTGCCAGCAGCCTCGAGGATAGCGGGAGGGCCAAGGTGTTCTTC.

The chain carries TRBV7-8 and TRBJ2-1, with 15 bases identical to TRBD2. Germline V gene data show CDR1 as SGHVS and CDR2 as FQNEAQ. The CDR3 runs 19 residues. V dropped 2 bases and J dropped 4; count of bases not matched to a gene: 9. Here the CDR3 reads CASSLPGTSGGHKYNEQFF. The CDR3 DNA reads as TGTGCCAGCAGCTTACCAGGGACTAGCGGGGGGCACAAGTACAATGAGCAGTTCTTC.

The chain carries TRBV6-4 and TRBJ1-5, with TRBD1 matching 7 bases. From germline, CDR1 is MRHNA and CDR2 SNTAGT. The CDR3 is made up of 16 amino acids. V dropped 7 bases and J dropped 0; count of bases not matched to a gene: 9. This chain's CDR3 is CASTGGGPYSNQPQHF. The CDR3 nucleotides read TGTGCCAGCACAGGGGGGGGACCGTATAGCAATCAGCCCCAGCATTTT.

The CDR3 reads CASSLSTGFAGNTIYF. The DNA for the CDR3 is TGTGCCAGCAGTTTATCGACCGGGTTCGCTGGAAACACCATATATTTT. V usage is TRBV27 and J usage is TRBJ1-3, with D hard to call. The germline V and J ends were trimmed by 0 bases and 2 bases, with 11 bases remaining between them. Germline loops: CDR1 MNHEY, CDR2 SMNVEV (reference sequence). CDR3 length: 16 residues.

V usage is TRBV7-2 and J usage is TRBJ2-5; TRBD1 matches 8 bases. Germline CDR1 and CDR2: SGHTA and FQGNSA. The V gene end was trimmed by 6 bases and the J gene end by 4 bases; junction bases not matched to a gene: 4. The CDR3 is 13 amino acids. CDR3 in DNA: TGTGCCAGCAGTAACAGGGGGAGAGAGACCCAGTACTTC. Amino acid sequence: CASSNRGRETQYF.

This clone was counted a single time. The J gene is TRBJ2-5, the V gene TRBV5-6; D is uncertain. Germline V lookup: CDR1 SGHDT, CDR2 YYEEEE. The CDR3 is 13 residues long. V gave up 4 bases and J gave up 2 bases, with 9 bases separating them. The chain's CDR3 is CASSPWGQETQYF. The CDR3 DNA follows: TGTGCCAGCAGCCCCTGGGGTCAAGAGACCCAGTACTTC.

The CDR3 loop reads CASSQWVGDTQYF. CDR3 in DNA: TGTGCCAGCAGTCAATGGGTTGGAGATACGCAGTATTTT. The chain links TRBV6-1 to TRBJ2-3; D not resolved. Trimming took off 5 bases at V and 5 bases at J, with 11 bases between the two ends. This CDR3 contains 13 residues. CDR1 MNHNS and CDR2 SASEGT come from the germline V gene.

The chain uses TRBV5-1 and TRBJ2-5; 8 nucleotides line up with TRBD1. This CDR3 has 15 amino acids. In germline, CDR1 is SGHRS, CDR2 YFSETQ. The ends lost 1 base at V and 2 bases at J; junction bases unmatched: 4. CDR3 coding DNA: TGCGCCAGCAGCTTGCTAGACAGGGGTCAAGAGACCCAGTACTTC. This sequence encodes CASSLLDRGQETQYF.

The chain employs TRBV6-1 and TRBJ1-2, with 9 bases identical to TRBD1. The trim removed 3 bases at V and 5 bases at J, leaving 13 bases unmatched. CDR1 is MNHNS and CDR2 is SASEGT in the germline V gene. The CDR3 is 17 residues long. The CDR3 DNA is TGTGCCAGCAGTGAGTCTGTCTTCGGACAGGGGACTTATGGCTACACCTTC. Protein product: CASSESVFGQGTYGYTF.

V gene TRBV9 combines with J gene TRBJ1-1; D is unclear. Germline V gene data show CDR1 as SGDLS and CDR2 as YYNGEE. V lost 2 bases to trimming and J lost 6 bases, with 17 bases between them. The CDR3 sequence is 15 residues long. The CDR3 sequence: CASSVWADAEPEAFF. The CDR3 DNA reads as TGTGCCAGCAGCGTCTGGGCAGACGCCGAGCCTGAAGCTTTCTTT.

As DNA, the CDR3 is TGTGCCAGCAGTCCTACGGGGACCCTTAGGGGCTACACCTTC. Protein: CASSPTGTLRGYTF. The rearrangement uses TRBV6-5 and TRBJ1-2; tentative D call: TRBD1 (5 bases). The CDR3 contains 14 residues. V lost 5 bases and J lost 8, with 18 bases in between. Per germline, CDR1 MNHEY and CDR2 SVGAGI.

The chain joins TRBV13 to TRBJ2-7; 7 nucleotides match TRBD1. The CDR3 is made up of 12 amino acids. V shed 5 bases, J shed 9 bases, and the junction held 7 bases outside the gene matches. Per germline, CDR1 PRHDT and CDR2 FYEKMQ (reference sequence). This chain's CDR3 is CASSRDSLGQYF. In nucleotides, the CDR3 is TGTGCCAGCAGCCGGGACAGCCTGGGGCAGTACTTC.

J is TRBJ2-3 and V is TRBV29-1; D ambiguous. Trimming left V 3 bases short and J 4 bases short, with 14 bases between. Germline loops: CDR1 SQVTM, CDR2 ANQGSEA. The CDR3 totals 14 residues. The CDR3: CSVDKGHLPDTQYF. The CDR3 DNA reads TGCAGCGTTGATAAGGGCCATCTCCCAGATACGCAGTATTTT.

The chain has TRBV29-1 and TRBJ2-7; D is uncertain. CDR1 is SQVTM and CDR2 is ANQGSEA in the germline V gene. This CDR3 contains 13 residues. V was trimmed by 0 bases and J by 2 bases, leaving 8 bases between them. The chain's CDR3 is CSVEDWATYEQYF. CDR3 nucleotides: TGCAGCGTTGAAGACTGGGCCACCTACGAGCAGTACTTC.

CDR3: CASSPRLRGSTDTQYF. DNA for the CDR3: TGTGCCAGCAGCCCGCGGTTGAGAGGAAGCACAGATACGCAGTATTTT. The chain has TRBV7-7 and TRBJ2-3, with D unclear. This CDR3 region has 16 residues. Trimming stripped 5 bases from V and 0 bases from J, with 15 bases between. Germline V gene data show CDR1 as SSHAT and CDR2 as FNYEAQ (reference sequence).

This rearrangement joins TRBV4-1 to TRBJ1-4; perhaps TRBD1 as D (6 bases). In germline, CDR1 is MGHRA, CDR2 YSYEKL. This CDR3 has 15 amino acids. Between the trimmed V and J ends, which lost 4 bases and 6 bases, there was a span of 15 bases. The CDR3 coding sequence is TGCGCCAGCAGCCGACTAAGGACAGCTTATGAAAAACTGTTTTTT. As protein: CASSRLRTAYEKLFF.

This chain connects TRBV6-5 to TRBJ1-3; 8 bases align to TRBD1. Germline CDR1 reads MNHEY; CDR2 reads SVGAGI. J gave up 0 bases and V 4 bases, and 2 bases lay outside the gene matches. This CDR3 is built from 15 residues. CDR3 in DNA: TGTGCCAGCAGTTCCGGGACAGGCTCTGGAAACACCATATATTTT. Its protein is CASSSGTGSGNTIYF.

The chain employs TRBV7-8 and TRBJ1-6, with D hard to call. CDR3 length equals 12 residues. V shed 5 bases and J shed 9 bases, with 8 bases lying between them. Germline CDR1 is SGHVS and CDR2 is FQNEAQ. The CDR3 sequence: CASSQTRSPLHF. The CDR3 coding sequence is TGTGCCAGCAGCCAGACACGTTCACCCCTCCACTTT. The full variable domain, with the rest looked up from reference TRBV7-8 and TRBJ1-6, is GAGVSQSPRYKVAKRGQDVALRCDPISGHVSLFWYQQALGQGPEFLTYFQNEAQLDKSGLPSDRFFAERPEGSVSTLKIQRTQQEDSAVYLCASSQTRSPLHFGNGTRLTVT.